The clone carrying this T cell receptor (beta chain) was seen a handful of times. The sample originates from a study of T-cell reconstitution after alpha-beta-depleted transplantation in children. A TCRbeta library incorporating unique molecular identifiers was prepared. MiXCR, applied by TCRdb to the PCR reads, yields one record per CDR3 protein. The sample holds roughly 610,000 distinct CDR3 sequences, roughly 10% seen once. V was clipped by 7 bases and J by 4 bases, with 19 bases between them. CDR3 length equals 15 residues. Germline V lookup: CDR1 MNHNS, CDR2 SASEGT. This TCR came from a human donor who donated a stem cell graft to a child with acute myeloid leukemia. Material: PBMCs from the stem cell graft donor, obtained from the stem cell graft. The chain uses TRBV6-1 and TRBJ1-2; D unclear. CDR3 region: CASKPTPNGLYGYTF. The DNA for the CDR3 is TGTGCCAGCAAACCCACCCCGAATGGCCTCTATGGCTACACCTTC.